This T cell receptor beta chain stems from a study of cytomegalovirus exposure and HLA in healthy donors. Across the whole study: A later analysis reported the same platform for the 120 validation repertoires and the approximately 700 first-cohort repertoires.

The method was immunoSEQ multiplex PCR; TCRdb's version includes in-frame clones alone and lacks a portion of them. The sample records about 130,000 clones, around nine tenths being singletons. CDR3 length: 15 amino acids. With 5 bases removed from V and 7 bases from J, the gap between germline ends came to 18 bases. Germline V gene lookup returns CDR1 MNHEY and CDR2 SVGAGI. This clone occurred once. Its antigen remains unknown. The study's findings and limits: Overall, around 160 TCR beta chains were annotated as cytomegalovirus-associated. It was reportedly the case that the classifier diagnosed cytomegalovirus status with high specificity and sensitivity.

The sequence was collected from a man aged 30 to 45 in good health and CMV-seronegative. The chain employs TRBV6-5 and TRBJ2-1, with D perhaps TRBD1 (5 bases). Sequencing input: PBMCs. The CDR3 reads CASSLVGAGRNEQFF. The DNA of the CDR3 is TGTGCCAGCAGTCTAGTTGGGGCAGGGCGGAATGAGCAGTTCTTC.